This entry lists 32 T cell receptor beta chains sequenced from one sample in a study of T cells expressing NK-cell markers (dated by TCRdb to 2018 to 2021). Receptor amplification or capture employed 5' RACE. Sequencing was performed on an Illumina HiSeq 2000. TCRdb reprocessed the reads, so every CDR3 protein sequence counts as one entry and DNA is not shown. The record for this sample contains 7,000 to 8,500 distinct CDR3 sequences. Clones ranked in the top ten supply under 75% of the sample. Specimen: blood T cells: a sorted CD56 or NKG2C T cell subset, CD4+ or CD8+ T cells, or bulk PBMC T cells (not recorded which). The receptors shown here come from a man aged 18-75 years in good health.

This chain uses TRBV6-1 with TRBJ2-7. The germline V gene has CDR1 MNHNS and CDR2 SASEGT. The CDR3 is 11 residues long. The CDR3 spells CASSDHYEQYF.

The V gene is TRBV20-1, the J gene TRBJ2-7; checking the TCRdb D call of TRBD2 is not possible without DNA. Germline V gene sequence: CDR1 DFQATT, CDR2 SNEGSKA (reference sequence). The CDR3 is 15 amino acids. This chain's CDR3 is CSARRLAGESYEQYF.

The genes are TRBV6-5 and TRBJ1-5; TCRdb picks TRBD1, but there is no DNA to check that call. Germline V gene lookup returns CDR1 MNHEY and CDR2 SVGAGI. This CDR3 contains 13 residues. CDR3: CASSYQGNQPQHF.

Frequency places this clonotype as medium-sized. The genes are TRBV12-3 or TRBV12-4 and TRBJ2-3; TCRdb outputs TRBD2, but without DNA this stays unchecked. This CDR3 has 15 amino acids. The CDR3 region is CATAVGMGGTDTQYF.

This chain links TRBV2 with TRBJ2-1; without DNA, the TCRdb call of TRBD2 cannot be checked. The length of the CDR3 is 16 residues. Germline CDR1 and CDR2: SNHLY and FYNNEI. Here the CDR3 reads CASVLETSGLGNEQFF.

The chain links TRBV6-1 to TRBJ2-4; TCRdb selects TRBD2, and the lack of DNA leaves this call unchecked. The CDR3 contains 15 residues. In germline, CDR1 is MNHNS, CDR2 SASEGT. The CDR3: CASSVTSGGPDIQYF.

The genes are TRBV2 and TRBJ1-1. Germline V gives CDR1 SNHLY, CDR2 FYNNEI. This CDR3 region has 17 residues. The chain's CDR3 is CASSEAGRRRPNTEAFF.

The chain combines TRBV4-2 with TRBJ1-2; the D call from TCRdb, TRBD1, cannot be confirmed without DNA. The CDR3 is 16 amino acids. Germline CDR1 reads LGHNA; CDR2 reads YNFKEQ. The CDR3 here is CASSQAPGQASYGYTF.

The J gene is TRBJ1-2, the V gene TRBV4-2; TCRdb picks TRBD1, but there is no DNA to check that call. This CDR3 contains 15 residues. Looked up from germline, CDR1 is LGHNA and CDR2 is YNFKEQ. CDR3 residues: CASSQDWDRAYGYTF.

This chain links TRBV28 with TRBJ1-2; the D gene TCRdb calls, TRBD1, cannot be checked with no DNA. CDR1 and CDR2 (germline): MDHEN, SYDVKM. The CDR3 covers 12 residues. The CDR3: CASTPDISGYTF.

The chain couples TRBV11-3 to TRBJ2-3; there is no DNA to check the TCRdb D call of TRBD2. The CDR3 is 15 residues long. Germline-derived CDR1 and CDR2 are SGHNT and YENEEA. This chain's CDR3 is CASSSGTAHTDTQYF.

The rearrangement uses TRBV6-1 and TRBJ2-7; TCRdb selects TRBD1, and the lack of DNA leaves this call unchecked. CDR1 is MNHNS, CDR2 SASEGT, per germline. This CDR3 region has 14 residues. The CDR3 reads CASSEEGTGYEQYF.

The V gene is TRBV12-3 or TRBV12-4, the J gene TRBJ2-3; as DNA is missing, the TRBD2 call by TCRdb cannot be tested. The CDR3 extends over 18 amino acids. The CDR3 protein is CASSSTLTSGGDRDTQYF.

V and J are TRBV6-4 and TRBJ2-6. The CDR3 runs 13 residues. Germline CDR1 MRHNA, CDR2 SNTAGT. CDR3 in amino acids: CASSDGGANVLTF.

This sequence joins TRBV19 and TRBJ2-1; there is no DNA to check the TCRdb D call of TRBD2. Germline V gene sequence: CDR1 LNHDA, CDR2 SQIVND (reference sequence). This CDR3 is 13 amino acids long. This CDR3 is CASSIAGLGEQFF.

The chain combines TRBV6-4 with TRBJ2-3; with no DNA, the TCRdb D assignment of TRBD1 cannot be verified. CDR3 size: 15 residues. Germline V gives CDR1 MRHNA, CDR2 SNTAGT. The CDR3 protein is CASSDSGQGADTQYF.

Judged by frequency, this clonotype is medium-sized. V and J are TRBV7-9 and TRBJ2-7; TCRdb gives TRBD1 as the D gene, but with no DNA this cannot be confirmed. This CDR3 region has 16 residues. CDR1 is SEHNR, CDR2 FQNEAQ, per germline (reference sequence). The CDR3 sequence: CASSSKQGSNTYEQYF.

The chain has TRBV12-3 or TRBV12-4 and TRBJ1-2; no DNA is available, so the TRBD1 call from TCRdb remains unchecked. The CDR3 covers 13 residues. This CDR3 reads CALQPQGSYGYTF.

The chain uses TRBV12-5 and TRBJ2-7. There are 13 residues in the CDR3. CDR1 is LGHNT and CDR2 is FRNRAP in the germline V gene. The CDR3 loop is CASGLGLYYEQYF. Supplemented by reference TRBV12-5 and TRBJ2-7, the full variable domain reads DARVTQTPRHKVTEMGQEVTMRCQPILGHNTVFWYRQTMMQGLELLAYFRNRAPLDDSGMPKDRFSAEMPDATLATLKIQPSEPRDSAVYFCASGLGLYYEQYFGPGTRLTVT.

CDR3 in amino acids: CASSSLQGTQYF. The rearrangement joins TRBV12-3 or TRBV12-4 to TRBJ2-5; without DNA, the TCRdb call of TRBD1 cannot be checked. The CDR3 loop spans 12 amino acids.

V usage is TRBV6-4 and J usage is TRBJ2-3; TCRdb lists TRBD1, though no DNA is available to test this call. This CDR3 comprises 14 residues. Germline V gene data show CDR1 as MRHNA and CDR2 as SNTAGT. The chain's CDR3 is CASSERGSTDTQYF.

This chain connects TRBV4-2 to TRBJ2-3; TCRdb names TRBD2, which stays unverified in the absence of DNA. This CDR3 has 15 amino acids. The germline CDR1 and CDR2 sequences are LGHNA and YNFKEQ. The CDR3 here is CASSPSGGAADTQYF.

The chain has TRBV6-2 or TRBV6-3 and TRBJ2-1; the D call of TRBD1 rests on TCRdb alone, since no DNA is present to check it. The CDR3 covers 15 residues. Germline CDR1 MNHEY, CDR2 SVGEGT. CDR3 region: CASSYGGGDYNEQFF.

Considering frequency, this clonotype is medium-sized. The chain uses TRBV12-3 or TRBV12-4 and TRBJ2-1. CDR3 size: 13 residues. CDR3: CASSLTVYNEQFF.

The gene calls are TRBV11-2 and TRBJ2-7; the D call from TCRdb, TRBD1, cannot be confirmed without DNA. This CDR3 contains 12 residues. CDR1 SGHAT and CDR2 FQNNGV come from the germline V gene. The CDR3 here is CASSFRGHEQYF. The full variable domain, with the rest looked up from reference TRBV11-2 and TRBJ2-7, is EAGVAQSPRYKIIEKRQSVAFWCNPISGHATLYWYQQILGQGPKLLIQFQNNGVVDDSQLPKDRFSAERLKGVDSTLKIQPAKLEDSAVYLCASSFRGHEQYFGPGTRLTVT.

The gene calls are TRBV28 and TRBJ2-3; TCRdb indicates TRBD1, and absent DNA this call remains unverified. CDR1 and CDR2 (germline): MDHEN, SYDVKM. The length of the CDR3 is 15 residues. The CDR3 sequence is CASSLPLESRDTQYF.

This chain links TRBV20-1 with TRBJ2-5; with no DNA, the TCRdb D assignment of TRBD2 cannot be verified. Germline CDR1 is DFQATT and CDR2 is SNEGSKA (reference sequence). The CDR3 runs to 14 residues. The chain's CDR3 is CSARSGGASETQYF.

This chain joins TRBV4-2 and TRBJ2-5; TCRdb designates TRBD2, a call that cannot be tested without DNA. The germline gives CDR1 LGHNA, CDR2 YNFKEQ. The CDR3 is 17 amino acids. The CDR3 is CASSQDGTSGGAETQYF.

This clonotype shows up as medium-sized by frequency. CDR3 region: CASSLDQRQETQYF. This sequence joins TRBV7-9 and TRBJ2-5; TCRdb calls TRBD2, which cannot be checked without DNA. CDR1 is SEHNR, CDR2 FQNEAQ, per germline (reference sequence). The CDR3 has 14 residues.

The rearrangement uses TRBV3-1 and TRBJ1-2; TCRdb's D call of TRBD1 is untestable without DNA. CDR3 length: 12 amino acids. CDR1 is LGHDT, CDR2 YNNKEL, per germline (reference sequence). The CDR3 reads CASSRDRRGYTF.

The CDR3 loop is CASSPSQGEYSPLHF. This chain uses TRBV5-1 with TRBJ1-6; TCRdb picks TRBD1, but there is no DNA to check that call. The germline V gene encodes CDR1 SGHRS and CDR2 YFSETQ. CDR3 length: 15 amino acids.

The chain couples TRBV5-1 to TRBJ2-5. The germline gives CDR1 SGHRS, CDR2 YFSETQ. The CDR3 totals 11 residues. The CDR3 sequence is CASTPQRSQYF.